Included here is one T cell receptor (beta chain) sequence, with context. It was with unique molecular identifiers that the TCRbeta library was prepared. TCRdb analysed the PCR reads with MiXCR anew, one entry per CDR3 protein. The sample lists around 800,000 distinct CDR3 sequences; roughly 15% were seen once. This CDR3 is 16 amino acids long. Germline-derived CDR1 and CDR2 are KGHSH and LQKENI. V shed 3 bases and J shed 3 bases, with 16 bases lying between them. These data come from a study of T-cell reconstitution after alpha-beta-depleted transplantation in children. Sequenced here: PBMCs, mostly from graft donor cells, sampled 360 days after TCRalphabeta/CD19-depleted stem cell transplant. The TCR comes from a male patient younger than 18 who had a stem cell transplant for acute lymphoblastic leukemia, so the T cells may come from the graft donor. J is TRBJ2-3 and V is TRBV18; D is perhaps TRBD2 (6 bases). The CDR3 DNA sequence: TGTGCCAGCTCACCGAGAAGACTAGTAGGAACAGATACGCAGTATTTT. Its translation is CASSPRRLVGTDTQYF.